This TCR beta chain was sequenced in a study of T cell changes during pregnancy in multiple sclerosis. J lost 8 bases, V lost 0 bases, and 7 bases had no gene match. This CDR3 region has 15 residues. Per the germline V gene, CDR1 is SGHRS and CDR2 is YFSETQ. This clone was seen only once. Here immunoSEQ multiplex PCR was the method, and the copy in TCRdb shows in-frame clones only, minus some. Of over 60,000 clones in the sample, roughly 93% were seen once. The rearrangement links TRBV5-1 to TRBJ2-4; 8 bases match TRBD1. The TCR was taken from a female donor with multiple sclerosis, enrolled in a pregnancy study. The sequencing here drew on peripheral blood, taken in the first trimester of pregnancy. CDR3 in amino acids: CASSLDRTGNYIQYF. The CDR3 DNA sequence: TGCGCCAGCAGCTTGGACCGGACAGGGAATTACATTCAGTACTTC.